The rows below give T cell receptor beta chains drawn from one sample of a study of cytomegalovirus exposure and HLA in healthy donors. TCRdb's table, derived via immunoSEQ multiplex PCR, lists solely in-frame clones and lacks some. The sample includes about 150,000 clones, approximately 65% of them seen just once. Specimen: PBMCs. These receptors were obtained from an older woman in good health and CMV-seronegative. The CDR3 runs from the conserved cysteine through the conserved F or W. The order of the fields is CDR3 protein, CDR3 DNA, V gene, D gene, clone size, J gene. The D gene is left open where the match is weak. The size of a clone is reported for some rows only, either as once, few or many, or as a class for expanded clones.

CASSNDAGETQYF TGTGCCAGCAGTAACGACGCAGGGGAGACCCAGTACTTC TRBV6-5 - - TRBJ2-5
CATSRDPGEYNEQFF TGTGCCACCAGCAGAGATCCAGGGGAGTACAATGAGCAGTTCTTC TRBV15 - - TRBJ2-1
CASSVGDRGRNSPLHF TGTGCCAGCAGCGTAGGGGACAGGGGGCGGAATTCACCCCTCCACTTT TRBV9 TRBD1 - TRBJ1-6
CATSRDLRGYNEQFF TGTGCCACCAGCAGAGATCTCAGGGGATACAATGAGCAGTTCTTC TRBV15 - - TRBJ2-1
CSVYLFEGQYF TGCAGCGTTTACCTTTTTGAGGGGCAGTACTTC TRBV29-1 - - TRBJ2-7
CASSLYRSSYEQYF TGTGCCAGCAGCTTGTACAGAAGCTCCTACGAGCAGTACTTC TRBV7-2 - - TRBJ2-7
CASSLELGWGEQFF TGTGCCAGCAGCTTGGAACTAGGGTGGGGTGAGCAGTTCTTC TRBV5-6 - - TRBJ2-1
CASSGTSGLTQYF TGTGCCAGCAGCGGGACTAGCGGGCTGACCCAGTACTTC TRBV6-1 TRBD2 - TRBJ2-5
CASSMASLAGTDTQYF TGTGCCAGTAGTATGGCCTCCCTAGCGGGCACAGATACGCAGTATTTT TRBV19 TRBD2 - TRBJ2-3
CASSRSSSGSSTDTQYF TGCGCCAGCAGCCGATCTTCTAGCGGGTCTAGCACAGATACGCAGTATTTT TRBV4-1 TRBD2 few TRBJ2-3
CASSLGTQGGETQYF TGCGCCAGCAGCTTGGGTACACAGGGGGGAGAGACCCAGTACTTC TRBV5-1 TRBD1 few TRBJ2-5
CASSPGLAGDEQYF TGTGCCAGCAGTCCGGGACTAGCGGGAGACGAGCAGTACTTC TRBV7-7 TRBD2 once TRBJ2-7
CASSLREEGSEAFF TGTGCCAGCTCACTGCGGGAGGAAGGGTCGGAAGCTTTCTTT TRBV18 - - TRBJ1-1
CASSRTSEAGELFF TGCGCCAGCAGCCGGACTAGCGAAGCCGGGGAGCTGTTTTTT TRBV5-1 TRBD2 - TRBJ2-2
CASGRQVQDTGELFF TGTGCCAGCGGACGACAGGTTCAAGACACCGGGGAGCTGTTTTTT TRBV27 - few TRBJ2-2
CASSLLAGPSPTGELFF TGTGCCAGCAGTTTATTGGCAGGGCCCTCTCCCACCGGGGAGCTGTTTTTT TRBV28 - - TRBJ2-2